This T cell receptor beta chain is from a study of cytomegalovirus exposure and HLA in healthy donors. This CDR3 spans 15 amino acids. V gave up 2 bases and J gave up 7 bases, with 14 bases separating them. Germline assignment: CDR1 KGHSH and CDR2 LQKENI. Sampled while nominally healthy, donors likely had unrecorded immune exposures. The PCR had 60 Vbeta and 13 Jbeta primers. TCRdb's table, derived via immunoSEQ multiplex PCR, lists solely in-frame clones and lacks some. This sample's table has fewer than 30,000 clones. Sequencing input: PBMCs. The J gene is TRBJ1-4, the V gene TRBV18; D is possibly TRBD1 (6 bases). The origin of this receptor is a man aged 25-40 years in good health and CMV-seronegative. The CDR3 is CASSPIRGGGEKLFF. In DNA, the CDR3 is TGTGCCAGCTCACCAATCAGGGGTGGAGGTGAAAAACTGTTTTTT.